What follows describes a single T cell receptor (beta chain). This entry comes from a study of blood T cell repertoires in COVID-19. For the study at large: Sites across the United States, Italy and Spain contributed samples from acute and convalescent COVID-19. Nucleic acid was either cDNA or gDNA, and it came from T cells, B-cell-depleted T cells, or PBMCs.

The V and J ends lost 9 bases and 0 bases respectively, with 9 bases between them. The CDR3 extends over 13 amino acids. Germline V gene lookup returns CDR1 SNHLY and CDR2 FYNNEI. The method was immunoSEQ multiplex PCR; TCRdb's version includes in-frame clones alone and lacks a portion of them. Of fewer than 500,000 clones listed, approximately 90% were seen once; the top ten hold over 1.3%. The sequencing input was peripheral blood. The V and J genes are TRBV2 and TRBJ2-4; a possible D gene is TRBD1 (6 bases). This TCR was sampled from a woman younger than 45 with active or convalescent COVID-19. Here the CDR3 reads CASNREAKNIQYF. CDR3 sequence (DNA): TGTGCCAGTAACAGGGAAGCCAAAAACATTCAGTACTTC.